The clone carrying this T cell receptor (beta chain) showed up just once. Per the germline V gene, CDR1 is SGHTA and CDR2 is FQGNSA. This CDR3 has 15 amino acids. V was clipped by 5 bases and J by 0 bases, with 8 bases between them. This specimen belongs to a study of T cell responses to AZD1222 COVID-19 vaccine. Measured with immunoSEQ multiplex PCR; TCRdb has only the in-frame clones, and not every one. The sample has 96,000 or so clones; under 90% are singletons. This TCR derives from an adult in good health. The genes are TRBV7-2 and TRBJ2-6; TRBD1 might be the D (6 bases). The material sequenced was peripheral blood, taken on day 0 of AZD1222 vaccination. The CDR3 coding sequence is TGTGCCAGCAGCAAAGGGGGCTCTGGGGCCAACGTCCTGACTTTC. Residues: CASSKGGSGANVLTF.